This T cell receptor beta chain was observed in a study of cytomegalovirus exposure and HLA in healthy donors. Overall study findings and caveats: Most subjects had HLA-A and HLA-B alleles reportedly predicted accurately by TCR beta sequences. TRBV6-2, TRBV6-3 and some other V segments were excluded as indistinguishable. Later on, analysis showed that most CMV-associated TCR beta chains appeared to be HLA-restricted.

The CDR3 loop spans 12 amino acids. V lost 6 bases, J lost 11 bases, and 6 bases stayed unmatched. In germline, CDR1 is LNHDA, CDR2 SQIVND (reference sequence). In this sample, this clone turned up a few times. Its antigen is not identified. The primer mix had 60 Vbeta and 13 Jbeta primers. Sequencing used immunoSEQ multiplex PCR; TCRdb keeps in-frame clones, though not all of them. Among 95,000 to 150,000 clones listed, roughly 10% were seen once. The TCR originated in a woman aged 18 to 35 in good health and CMV-seropositive. The V and J genes are TRBV19 and TRBJ1-1; 10 bases are shared with TRBD1. Material: PBMCs. The CDR3 is CASSHGTGDAFF. DNA for the CDR3: TGTGCCAGTAGCCACGGGACAGGGGATGCTTTCTTT.